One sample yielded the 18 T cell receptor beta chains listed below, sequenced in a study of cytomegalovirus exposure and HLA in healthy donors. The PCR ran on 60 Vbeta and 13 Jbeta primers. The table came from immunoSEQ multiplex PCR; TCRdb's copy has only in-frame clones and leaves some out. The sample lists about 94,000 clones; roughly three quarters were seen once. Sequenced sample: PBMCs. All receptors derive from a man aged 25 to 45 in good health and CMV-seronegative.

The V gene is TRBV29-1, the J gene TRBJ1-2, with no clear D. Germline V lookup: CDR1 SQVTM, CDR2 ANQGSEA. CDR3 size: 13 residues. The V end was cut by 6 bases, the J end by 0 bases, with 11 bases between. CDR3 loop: CSVPEETNYGYTF. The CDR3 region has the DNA TGCAGCGTGCCCGAAGAGACTAACTATGGCTACACCTTC.

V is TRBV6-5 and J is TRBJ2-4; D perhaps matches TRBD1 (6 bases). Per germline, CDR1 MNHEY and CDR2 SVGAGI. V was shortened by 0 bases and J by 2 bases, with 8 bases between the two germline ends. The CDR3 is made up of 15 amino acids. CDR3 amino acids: CASSYSRGSKNIQYF. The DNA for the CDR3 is TGTGCCAGCAGTTACTCGAGGGGGTCCAAAAACATTCAGTACTTC.

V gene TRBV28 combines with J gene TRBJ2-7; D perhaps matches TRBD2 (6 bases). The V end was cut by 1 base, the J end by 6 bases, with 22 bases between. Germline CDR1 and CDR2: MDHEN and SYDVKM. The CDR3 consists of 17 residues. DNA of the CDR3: TGTGCCAGCAGTTTATATGGGGCCCTTTGGAGGGGTGGCGAGCAGTACTTC. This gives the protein CASSLYGALWRGGEQYF.

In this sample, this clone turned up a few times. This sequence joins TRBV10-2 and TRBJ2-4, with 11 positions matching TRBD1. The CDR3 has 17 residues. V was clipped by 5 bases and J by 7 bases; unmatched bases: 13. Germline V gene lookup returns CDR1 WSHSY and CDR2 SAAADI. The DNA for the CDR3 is TGCGCCAGCAGTCGGGCGGACAGGGGGCGATTAAGGAACATTCAGTACTTC. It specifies CASSRADRGRLRNIQYF.

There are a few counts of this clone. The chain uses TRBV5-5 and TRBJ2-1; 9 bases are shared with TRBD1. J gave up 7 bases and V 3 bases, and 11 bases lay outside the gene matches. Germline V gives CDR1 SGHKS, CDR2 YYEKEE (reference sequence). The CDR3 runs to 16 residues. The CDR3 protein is CASSSEPGQGTNEQFF. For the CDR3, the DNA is TGTGCCAGCAGCTCGGAACCGGGACAGGGAACAAATGAGCAGTTCTTC.

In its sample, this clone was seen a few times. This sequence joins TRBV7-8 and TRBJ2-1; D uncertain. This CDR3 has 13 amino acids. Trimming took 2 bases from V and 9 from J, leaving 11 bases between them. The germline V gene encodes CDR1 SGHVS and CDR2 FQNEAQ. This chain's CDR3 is CASSLRLLPEQFF. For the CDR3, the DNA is TGTGCCAGCAGCTTACGCCTACTGCCTGAGCAGTTCTTC.

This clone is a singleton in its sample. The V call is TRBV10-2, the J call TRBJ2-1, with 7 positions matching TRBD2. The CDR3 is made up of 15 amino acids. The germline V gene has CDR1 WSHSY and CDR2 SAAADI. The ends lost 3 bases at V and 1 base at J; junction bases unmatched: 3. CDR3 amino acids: CASSEASGSYNEQFF. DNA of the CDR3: TGCGCCAGCAGTGAAGCTAGCGGTTCCTACAATGAGCAGTTCTTC.

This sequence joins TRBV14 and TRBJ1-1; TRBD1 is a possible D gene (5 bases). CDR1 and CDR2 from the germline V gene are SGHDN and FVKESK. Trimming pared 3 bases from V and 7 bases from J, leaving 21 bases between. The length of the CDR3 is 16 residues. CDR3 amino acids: CASSHLSGIEQVEAFF. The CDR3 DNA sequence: TGTGCCAGCAGCCATCTGTCAGGGATCGAACAGGTTGAAGCTTTCTTT.

Here the CDR3 DNA reads TGCGCCAGCTCTCGAACCGGGACAGGGGTCCACGAGCAGTACTTC. Its protein product is CASSRTGTGVHEQYF. The V and J genes are TRBV10-2 and TRBJ2-7; TRBD1 matches at 10 bases. The CDR3 covers 15 residues. CDR1 is WSHSY, CDR2 SAAADI, per germline. J was trimmed by 5 bases and V by 8 bases; bases with no gene match: 12.

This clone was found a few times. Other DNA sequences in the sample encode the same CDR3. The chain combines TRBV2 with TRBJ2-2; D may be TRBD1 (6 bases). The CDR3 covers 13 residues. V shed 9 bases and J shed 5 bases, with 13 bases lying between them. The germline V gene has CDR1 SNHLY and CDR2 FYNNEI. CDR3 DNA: TGTGCCAGTAACAGGGTAGGAACCGGGGAGCTGTTTTTT. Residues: CASNRVGTGELFF.

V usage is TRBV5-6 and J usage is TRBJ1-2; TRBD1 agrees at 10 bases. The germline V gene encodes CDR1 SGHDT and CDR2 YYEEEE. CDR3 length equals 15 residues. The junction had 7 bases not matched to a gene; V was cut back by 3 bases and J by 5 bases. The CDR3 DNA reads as TGTGCCAGCAGCTGGGAGGGGACAGGGGAATATGGCTACACCTTC. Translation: CASSWEGTGEYGYTF.

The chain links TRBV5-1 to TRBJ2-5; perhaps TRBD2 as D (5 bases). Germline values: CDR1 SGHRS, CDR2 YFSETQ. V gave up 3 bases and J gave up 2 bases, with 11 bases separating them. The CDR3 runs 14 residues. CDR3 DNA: TGCGCCAGCAGCTACGACGGGATTCAAGAGACCCAGTACTTC. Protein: CASSYDGIQETQYF.

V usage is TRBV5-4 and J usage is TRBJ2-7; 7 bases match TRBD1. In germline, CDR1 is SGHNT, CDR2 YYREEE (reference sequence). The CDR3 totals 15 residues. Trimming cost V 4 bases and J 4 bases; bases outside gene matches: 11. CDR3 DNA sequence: TGTGCCAGCAGCACAACAGGGGAAGGATCGTACGAGCAGTACTTC. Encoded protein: CASSTTGEGSYEQYF.

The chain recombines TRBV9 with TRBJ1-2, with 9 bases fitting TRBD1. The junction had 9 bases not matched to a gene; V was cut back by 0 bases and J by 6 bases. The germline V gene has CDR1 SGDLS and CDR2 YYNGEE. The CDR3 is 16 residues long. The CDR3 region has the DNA TGTGCCAGCAGCGTAGAGTTTAGGACAGGGGTAGATGGCTACACCTTC. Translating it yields CASSVEFRTGVDGYTF. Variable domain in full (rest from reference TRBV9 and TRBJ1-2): DSGVTQTPKHLITATGQRVTLRCSPRSGDLSVYWYQQSLDQGLQFLIQYYNGEERAKGNILERFSAQQFPDLHSELNLSSLELGDSALYFCASSVEFRTGVDGYTFGSGTRLTVV.

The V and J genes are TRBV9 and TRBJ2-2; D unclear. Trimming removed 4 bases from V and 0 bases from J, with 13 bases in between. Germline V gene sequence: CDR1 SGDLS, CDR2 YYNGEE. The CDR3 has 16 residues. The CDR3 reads CASSPRGYPNTGELFF. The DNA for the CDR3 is TGTGCCAGCAGCCCCCGAGGATACCCGAACACCGGGGAGCTGTTTTTT.

Here the CDR3 reads CASSLAGISYEQYF. CDR3 DNA: TGTGCCAGCAGCTTAGCGGGGATTTCCTACGAGCAGTACTTC. The rearrangement uses TRBV11-2 and TRBJ2-7; D is possibly TRBD2 (5 bases). CDR3 length equals 14 residues. V lost 1 base and J lost 1, with 8 bases in between. Germline V gene lookup returns CDR1 SGHAT and CDR2 FQNNGV.

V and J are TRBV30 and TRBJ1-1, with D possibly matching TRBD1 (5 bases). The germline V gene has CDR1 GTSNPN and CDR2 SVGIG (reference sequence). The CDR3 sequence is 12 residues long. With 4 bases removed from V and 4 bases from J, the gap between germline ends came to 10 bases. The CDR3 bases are TGTGCCTGGATGGCAGGGTTCACTGAAGCTTTCTTT. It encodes CAWMAGFTEAFF.

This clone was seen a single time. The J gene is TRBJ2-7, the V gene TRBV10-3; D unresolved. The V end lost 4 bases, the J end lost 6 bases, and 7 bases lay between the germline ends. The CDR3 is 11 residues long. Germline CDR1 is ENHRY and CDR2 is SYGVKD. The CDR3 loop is CAISVDIEQYF. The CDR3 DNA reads TGTGCCATCAGTGTCGACATCGAGCAGTACTTC.